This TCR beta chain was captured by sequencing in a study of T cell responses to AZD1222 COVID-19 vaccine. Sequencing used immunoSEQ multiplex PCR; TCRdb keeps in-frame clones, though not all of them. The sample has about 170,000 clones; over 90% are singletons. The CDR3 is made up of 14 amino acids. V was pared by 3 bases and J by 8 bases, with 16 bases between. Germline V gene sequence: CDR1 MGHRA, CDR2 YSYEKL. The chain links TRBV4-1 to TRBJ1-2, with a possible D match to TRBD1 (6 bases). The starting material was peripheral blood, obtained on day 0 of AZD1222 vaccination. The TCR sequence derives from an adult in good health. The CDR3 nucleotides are TGCGCCAGCAGCCAGTCCCCAGGGGCTCGAGGCTACACCTTC. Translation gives CASSQSPGARGYTF.